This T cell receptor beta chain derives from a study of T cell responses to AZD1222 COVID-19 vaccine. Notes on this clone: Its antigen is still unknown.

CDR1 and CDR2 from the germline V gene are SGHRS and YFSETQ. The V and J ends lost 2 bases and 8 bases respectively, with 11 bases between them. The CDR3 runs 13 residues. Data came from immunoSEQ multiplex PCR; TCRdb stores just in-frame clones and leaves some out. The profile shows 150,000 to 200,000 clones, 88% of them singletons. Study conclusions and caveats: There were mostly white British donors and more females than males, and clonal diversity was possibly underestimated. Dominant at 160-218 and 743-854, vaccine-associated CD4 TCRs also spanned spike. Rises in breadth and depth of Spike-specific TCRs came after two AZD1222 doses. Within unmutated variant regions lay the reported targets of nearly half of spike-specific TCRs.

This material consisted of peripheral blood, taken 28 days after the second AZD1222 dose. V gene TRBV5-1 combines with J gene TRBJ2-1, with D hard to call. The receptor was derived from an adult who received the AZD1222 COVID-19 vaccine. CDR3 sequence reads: CASSFMGSDEQFF. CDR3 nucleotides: TGCGCCAGCAGCTTTATGGGGTCGGATGAGCAGTTCTTC.